This T cell receptor beta chain was recovered during a study of cytomegalovirus exposure and HLA in healthy donors. This PCR relied on a set of 60 Vbeta primers and 13 Jbeta primers. Sequencing was performed with immunoSEQ multiplex PCR; in TCRdb, only in-frame clones are kept and a portion is missing. This sample has around 140,000 clones, with approximately 60% found just once. Germline V lookup: CDR1 SNHLY, CDR2 FYNNEI. Unmatched junction bases numbered 5, after V lost 4 bases and J lost 2 bases. The CDR3 extends over 15 amino acids. General study results and limits: The dataset shows that most TCR sequences were rare, while some public TCRs occurred in many donors.

Comments on this clone: Its antigen is not known.

V usage is TRBV2 and J usage is TRBJ2-1; TRBD1 matches at 7 bases. The TCR originated in a woman in her forties in good health and CMV-seronegative. Specimen: PBMCs. DNA for the CDR3: TGTGCCAGCAGTGTAAGTACAGGGGCCTACAATGAGCAGTTCTTC. It specifies CASSVSTGAYNEQFF.